These 17 T cell receptor beta chains were sequenced from one sample in a study of graft-versus-host responses after intestinal transplantation. Intraepithelial and lamina propria lymphocytes were isolated from graft specimens. Measured with immunoSEQ multiplex PCR; TCRdb has only the in-frame clones, and not every one. The sample has tens of thousands of clones, about 89% seen once. Specimen: ileum tissue, collected 350 to 400 days after transplant. The origin of the receptors is a human patient who received an intestinal transplant, so some T cells may come from the graft donor.

This clone was detected only a few times. V gene TRBV11-2 combines with J gene TRBJ2-5, with D possibly being TRBD1 (6 bases). CDR1 is SGHAT, CDR2 FQNNGV, per germline. CDR3 size: 15 residues. V dropped 2 bases and J dropped 4 bases, with 14 bases sitting between them. The CDR3 region is CASSLMTGGVETQYF. The CDR3 coding sequence is TGTGCCAGCAGCTTAATGACAGGAGGAGTAGAGACCCAGTACTTC.

The gene calls are TRBV9 and TRBJ2-3, with D unresolved. The CDR3 contains 15 residues. Germline assignment: CDR1 SGDLS and CDR2 YYNGEE. V gave up 3 bases and J gave up 3 bases, with 14 bases separating them. DNA of the CDR3: TGTGCCAGCAGCGCCCACGGACCCGGAACAGATACGCAGTATTTT. As protein: CASSAHGPGTDTQYF.

V gene TRBV4-1 combines with J gene TRBJ1-1; D is possibly TRBD1 (5 bases). The ends were cut back, 0 bases at V and 2 bases at J, with 10 bases in the middle. Per germline, CDR1 MGHRA and CDR2 YSYEKL. The CDR3 has 15 residues. The CDR3, as DNA: TGCGCCAGCAGCCAAGATCCTGGGGCTAACACTGAAGCTTTCTTT. It encodes CASSQDPGANTEAFF.

The V call is TRBV25-1, the J call TRBJ2-4; D perhaps matches TRBD1 (7 bases). Germline V gene lookup returns CDR1 MGHDK and CDR2 SYGVNS. Trimming stripped 1 base from V and 2 bases from J, with 12 bases between. There are 16 residues in the CDR3. The CDR3 region is CASSEFRGASKNIQYF. The CDR3 DNA sequence: TGTGCCAGCAGTGAATTCAGGGGGGCTTCCAAAAACATTCAGTACTTC.

CDR3 residues: CASSIQGAYEQYF. CDR3 in DNA: TGCGCCAGCAGCATCCAGGGAGCATACGAGCAGTACTTC. V and J are TRBV5-1 and TRBJ2-7; either TRBD1 or TRBD2 may fit D (5 bases each). V dropped 4 bases and J dropped 4 bases, with 12 bases sitting between them. The CDR3 totals 13 residues. Germline assignment: CDR1 SGHRS and CDR2 YFSETQ. The variable domain in full, completed from reference TRBV5-1 and TRBJ2-7, reads KAGVTQTPRYLIKTRGQQVTLSCSPISGHRSVSWYQQTPGQGLQFLFEYFSETQRNKGNFPGRFSGRQFSNSRSEMNVSTLELGDSALYLCASSIQGAYEQYFGPGTRLTVT.

The V gene is TRBV7-2, the J gene TRBJ1-5; 8 bases agree with TRBD1. With V trimmed by 6 bases and J by 2 bases, 3 bases remained unmatched. The CDR3 sequence is 14 residues long. Germline lookup yields CDR1 SGHTA and CDR2 FQGNSA. The CDR3 loop reads CASSPTGGNQPQHF. CDR3 DNA: TGTGCCAGCAGTCCGACAGGGGGCAATCAGCCCCAGCATTTT. Complete variable domain (other parts from reference TRBV7-2 and TRBJ1-5): GAGVSQSPSNKVTEKGKDVELRCDPISGHTALYWYRQSLGQGLEFLIYFQGNSAPDKSGLPSDRFSAERTGGSVSTLTIQRTQQEDSAVYLCASSPTGGNQPQHFGDGTRLSIL.

This chain uses TRBV28 with TRBJ1-5, with 9 positions matching TRBD1. The CDR3 spans 13 residues. J lost 6 bases, V lost 6 bases, and 3 bases had no gene match. CDR1 and CDR2 (germline): MDHEN, SYDVKM. CDR3 sequence: CASSGTGLQPQHF. CDR3 in DNA: TGTGCCAGCAGCGGGACAGGGCTTCAGCCCCAGCATTTT.

The chain is built from TRBV11-2 and TRBJ2-3, with 8 bases that match TRBD1. Trimming removed 3 bases from V and 3 bases from J; junction bases left unmatched: 5. The CDR3 covers 15 residues. The germline gives CDR1 SGHAT, CDR2 FQNNGV. The CDR3 nucleotides are TGTGCCAGCAGCTTCAGGGGGCGGAGAACAGATACGCAGTATTTT. Translation: CASSFRGRRTDTQYF.

This chain's CDR3 is CASSETSLEQFF. The CDR3 DNA is TGCGCCAGCAGTGAGACCAGCCTGGAGCAGTTCTTC. The chain is built from TRBV10-2 and TRBJ2-1, with D unclear. Germline CDR1 reads WSHSY; CDR2 reads SAAADI. Trimming cost V 2 bases and J 10 bases, with 9 bases left between them. This CDR3 contains 12 residues.

The chain combines TRBV9 with TRBJ2-2; D possibly corresponds to TRBD2 (5 bases). There are 15 residues in the CDR3. Germline V gene sequence: CDR1 SGDLS, CDR2 YYNGEE. Trimming left V 4 bases short and J 6 bases short, with 16 bases between. CDR3 bases: TGTGCCAGCAGCCCCCACACGGCCGGGGCCGGGGAGCTGTTTTTT. This sequence encodes CASSPHTAGAGELFF.

In DNA, the CDR3 is TGTGCCAGCAGTCCCCCCCCCGGGTACGAGCAGTACTTC. Residues: CASSPPPGYEQYF. The gene calls are TRBV28 and TRBJ2-7; no reliable D call. This CDR3 has 13 amino acids. CDR1 MDHEN and CDR2 SYDVKM come from the germline V gene. Trimming removed 5 bases at V and 4 bases at J, with 12 bases between.

The genes are TRBV7-9 and TRBJ2-1, with D possibly called TRBD1 or TRBD2 (5 bases each). The CDR3 loop spans 19 amino acids. Germline CDR1 SEHNR, CDR2 FQNEAQ (reference sequence). V lost 1 base and J 0 bases, leaving 19 bases between the germline ends. The CDR3 sequence: CASSLGGASLPISYNEQFF. CDR3 sequence (DNA): TGTGCCAGCAGCTTAGGAGGGGCTAGCTTACCCATCTCCTACAATGAGCAGTTCTTC.

Only a few counts were recorded for this clone. V usage is TRBV9 and J usage is TRBJ2-1, with D possibly TRBD2 on 6 matching bases. The CDR3 totals 16 residues. CDR1 SGDLS and CDR2 YYNGEE come from the germline V gene. V was clipped by 5 bases and J by 1 base, with 16 bases between them. This CDR3 reads CASSSRRGGSYNEQFF. CDR3 nucleotide sequence: TGTGCCAGCAGTTCGCGACGGGGAGGATCCTACAATGAGCAGTTCTTC.

In DNA, the CDR3 is TGTGCCAGCAGTTACTCACCCCAAAAATATGGCTACACCTTC. It specifies CASSYSPQKYGYTF. The genes are TRBV6-5 and TRBJ1-2; D remains ambiguous. The CDR3 sequence is 14 residues long. Germline V gene data show CDR1 as MNHEY and CDR2 as SVGAGI. V was shortened by 0 bases and J by 5 bases, with 10 bases between the two germline ends.

J is TRBJ1-1 and V is TRBV5-1; the D gene is possibly TRBD1 (5 bases). Trimming took 0 bases from V and 3 from J, leaving 9 bases between them. CDR1 is SGHRS, CDR2 YFSETQ, per germline. The CDR3 runs 14 residues. The CDR3 sequence is CASSLAQGHTEAFF. CDR3 sequence (DNA): TGCGCCAGCAGCTTGGCCCAGGGACACACTGAAGCTTTCTTT.

For this clone: The CDR3 ends on some other residue instead of the conserved phenylalanine or tryptophan, so this is likely a read error. V is TRBV6-5 and J is TRBJ2-7; TRBD1 aligns across 7 bases. Germline V gene lookup returns CDR1 MNHEY and CDR2 SVGAGI. The CDR3 has 13 residues. V trimming: 7 bases; J trimming: 1 base; junction bases outside the gene matches: 4. CDR3 nucleotides: TGTGCCAGCACCCCGACAGGGTCCTACGAGCAGTACCTC. It is translated as CASTPTGSYEQYL.

The V gene is TRBV9, the J gene TRBJ2-1, with TRBD2 identical over 13 bases. The junction had 2 bases not matched to a gene; V was cut back by 3 bases and J by 5 bases. CDR1 and CDR2 (germline): SGDLS, YYNGEE. The CDR3 consists of 15 residues. The chain's CDR3 is CASSEGLAGNNEQFF. DNA for the CDR3: TGTGCCAGCAGCGAGGGACTAGCGGGGAACAATGAGCAGTTCTTC. The whole variable domain, remainder taken from reference TRBV9 and TRBJ2-1, is DSGVTQTPKHLITATGQRVTLRCSPRSGDLSVYWYQQSLDQGLQFLIQYYNGEERAKGNILERFSAQQFPDLHSELNLSSLELGDSALYFCASSEGLAGNNEQFFGPGTRLTVL.